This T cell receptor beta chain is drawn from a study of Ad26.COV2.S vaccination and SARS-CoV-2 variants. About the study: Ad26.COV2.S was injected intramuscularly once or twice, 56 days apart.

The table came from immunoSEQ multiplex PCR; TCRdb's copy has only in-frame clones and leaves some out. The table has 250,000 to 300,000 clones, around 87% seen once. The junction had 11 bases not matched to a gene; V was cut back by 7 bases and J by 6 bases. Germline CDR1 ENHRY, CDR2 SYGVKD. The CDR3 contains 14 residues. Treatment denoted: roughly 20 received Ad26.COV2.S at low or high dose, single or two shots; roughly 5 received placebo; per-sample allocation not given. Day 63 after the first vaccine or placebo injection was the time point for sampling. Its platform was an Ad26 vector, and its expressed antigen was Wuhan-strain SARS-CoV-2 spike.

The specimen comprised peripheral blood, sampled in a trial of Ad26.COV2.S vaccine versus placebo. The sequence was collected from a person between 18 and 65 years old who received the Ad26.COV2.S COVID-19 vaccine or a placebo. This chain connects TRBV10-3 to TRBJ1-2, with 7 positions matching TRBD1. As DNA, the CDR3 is TGTGCCATCACCCGGACAGGACTGAGAGATGGCTACACCTTC. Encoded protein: CAITRTGLRDGYTF.